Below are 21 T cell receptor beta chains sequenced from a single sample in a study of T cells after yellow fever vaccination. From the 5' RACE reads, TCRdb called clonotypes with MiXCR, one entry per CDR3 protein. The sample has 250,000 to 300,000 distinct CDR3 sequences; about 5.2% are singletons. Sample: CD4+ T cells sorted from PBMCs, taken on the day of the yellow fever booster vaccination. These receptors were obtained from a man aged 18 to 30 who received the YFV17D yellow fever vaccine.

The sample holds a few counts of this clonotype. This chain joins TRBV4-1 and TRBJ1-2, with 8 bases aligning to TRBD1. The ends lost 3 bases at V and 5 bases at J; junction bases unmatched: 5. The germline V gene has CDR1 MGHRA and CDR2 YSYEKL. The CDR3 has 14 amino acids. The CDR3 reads CASSQPGGTYGYTF. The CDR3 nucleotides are TGCGCCAGCAGCCAGCCAGGGGGCACTTATGGCTACACCTTC.

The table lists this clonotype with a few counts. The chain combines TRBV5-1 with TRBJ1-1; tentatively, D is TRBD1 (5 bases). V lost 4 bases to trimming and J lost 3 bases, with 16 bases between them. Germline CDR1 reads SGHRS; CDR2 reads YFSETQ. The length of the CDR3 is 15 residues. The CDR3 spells CASSAVRGRDTEAFF. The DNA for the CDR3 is TGCGCCAGCAGCGCCGTTCGGGGGAGGGACACTGAAGCTTTCTTT.

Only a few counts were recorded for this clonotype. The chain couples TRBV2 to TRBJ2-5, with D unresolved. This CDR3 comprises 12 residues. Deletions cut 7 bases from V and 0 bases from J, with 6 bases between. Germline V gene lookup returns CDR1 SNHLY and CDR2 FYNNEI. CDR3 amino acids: CASTGYQETQYF. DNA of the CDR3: TGTGCCAGCACAGGCTACCAAGAGACCCAGTACTTC.

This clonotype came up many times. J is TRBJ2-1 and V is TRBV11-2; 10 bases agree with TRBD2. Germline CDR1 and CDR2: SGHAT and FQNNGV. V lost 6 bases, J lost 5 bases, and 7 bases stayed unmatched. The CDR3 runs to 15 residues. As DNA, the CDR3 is TGTGCCAGCAGTCTAAGCGGGGGGGTTAACAATGAGCAGTTCTTC. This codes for CASSLSGGVNNEQFF.

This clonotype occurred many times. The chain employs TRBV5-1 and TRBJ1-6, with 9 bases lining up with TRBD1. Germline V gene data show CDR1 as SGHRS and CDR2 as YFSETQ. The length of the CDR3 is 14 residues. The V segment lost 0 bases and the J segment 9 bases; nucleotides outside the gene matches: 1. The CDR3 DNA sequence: TGCGCCAGCAGCTTGGGGACAGGGGTTTCACCCCTCCACTTT. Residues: CASSLGTGVSPLHF.

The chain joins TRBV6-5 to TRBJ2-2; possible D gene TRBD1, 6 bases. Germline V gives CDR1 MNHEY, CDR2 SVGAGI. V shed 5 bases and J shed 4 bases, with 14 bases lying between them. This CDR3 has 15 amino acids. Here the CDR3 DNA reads TGTGCCAGCAGTACCCCAGGGGAGAGCACCGGGGAGCTGTTTTTT. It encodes CASSTPGESTGELFF.

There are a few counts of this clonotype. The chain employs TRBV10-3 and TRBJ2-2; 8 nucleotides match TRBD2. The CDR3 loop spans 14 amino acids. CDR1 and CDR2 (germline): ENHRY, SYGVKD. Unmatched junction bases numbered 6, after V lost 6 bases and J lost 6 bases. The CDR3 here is CAIRDSGLAGELFF. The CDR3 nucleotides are TGTGCCATCAGGGATTCGGGACTAGCCGGGGAGCTGTTTTTT.

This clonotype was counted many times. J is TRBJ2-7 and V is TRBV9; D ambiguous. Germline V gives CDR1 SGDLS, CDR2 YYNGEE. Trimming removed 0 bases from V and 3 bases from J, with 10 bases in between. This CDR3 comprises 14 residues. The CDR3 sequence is CASSVDEGRYEQYF. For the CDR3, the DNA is TGTGCCAGCAGCGTAGATGAAGGCCGCTACGAGCAGTACTTC. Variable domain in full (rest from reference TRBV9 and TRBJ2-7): DSGVTQTPKHLITATGQRVTLRCSPRSGDLSVYWYQQSLDQGLQFLIQYYNGEERAKGNILERFSAQQFPDLHSELNLSSLELGDSALYFCASSVDEGRYEQYFGPGTRLTVT.

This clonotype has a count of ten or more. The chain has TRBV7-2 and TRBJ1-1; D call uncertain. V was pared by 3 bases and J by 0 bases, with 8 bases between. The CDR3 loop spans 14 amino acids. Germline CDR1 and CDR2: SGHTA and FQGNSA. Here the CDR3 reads CASSFHTMNTEAFF. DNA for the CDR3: TGTGCCAGCAGCTTTCATACTATGAACACTGAAGCTTTCTTT.

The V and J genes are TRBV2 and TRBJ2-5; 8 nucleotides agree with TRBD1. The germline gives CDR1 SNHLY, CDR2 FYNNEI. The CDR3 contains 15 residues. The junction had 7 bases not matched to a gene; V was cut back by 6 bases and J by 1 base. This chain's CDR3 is CASRRTGPSQETQYF. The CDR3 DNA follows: TGTGCCAGCAGGAGGACAGGGCCCTCCCAAGAGACCCAGTACTTC.

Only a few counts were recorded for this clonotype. DNA of the CDR3: TGTGCCAGCAGCTTATCGCTCAGCTCCTACGAGCAGTACTTC. It encodes CASSLSLSSYEQYF. J is TRBJ2-7 and V is TRBV7-2; no firm D call. Deletions cut 2 bases from V and 0 bases from J, with 8 bases between. Germline CDR1 and CDR2: SGHTA and FQGNSA. There are 14 residues in the CDR3.

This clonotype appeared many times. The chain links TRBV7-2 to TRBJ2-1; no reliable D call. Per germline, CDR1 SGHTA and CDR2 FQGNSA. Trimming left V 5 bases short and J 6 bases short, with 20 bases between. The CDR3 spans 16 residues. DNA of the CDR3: TGTGCCAGCAGCCGGAGTGCGGCCCCCGACGCCAATGAGCAGTTCTTC. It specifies CASSRSAAPDANEQFF.

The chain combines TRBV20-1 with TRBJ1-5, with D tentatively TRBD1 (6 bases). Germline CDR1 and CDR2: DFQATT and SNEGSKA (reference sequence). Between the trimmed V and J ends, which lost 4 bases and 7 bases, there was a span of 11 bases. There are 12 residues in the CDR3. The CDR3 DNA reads TGCAGTGCTAAGGGGGTTGGGCAGCCCCAGCATTTT. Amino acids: CSAKGVGQPQHF.

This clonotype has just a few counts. The CDR3 nucleotides are TGCAGTGCCGACAGGACACTCTCTGGGGCCAACGTCCTGACTTTC. It translates to CSADRTLSGANVLTF. The chain is built from TRBV20-1 and TRBJ2-6; D might be TRBD1 (6 bases). Germline V gene sequence: CDR1 DFQATT, CDR2 SNEGSKA (reference sequence). Trimming removed 6 bases from V and 0 bases from J, with 12 bases in between. This CDR3 has 15 residues.

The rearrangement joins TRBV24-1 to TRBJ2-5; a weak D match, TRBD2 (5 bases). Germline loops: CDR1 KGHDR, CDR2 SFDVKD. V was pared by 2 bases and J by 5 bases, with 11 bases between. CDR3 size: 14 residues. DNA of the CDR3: TGTGCCACCAGTGATTCCTCAGCGGCGGAGACCCAGTACTTC. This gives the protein CATSDSSAAETQYF.

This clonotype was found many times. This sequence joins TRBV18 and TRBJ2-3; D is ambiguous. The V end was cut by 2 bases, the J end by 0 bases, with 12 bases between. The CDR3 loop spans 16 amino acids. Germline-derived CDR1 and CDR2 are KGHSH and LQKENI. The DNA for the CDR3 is TGTGCCAGCTCACCATACCTGCTGAGGAGCACAGATACGCAGTATTTT. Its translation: CASSPYLLRSTDTQYF.

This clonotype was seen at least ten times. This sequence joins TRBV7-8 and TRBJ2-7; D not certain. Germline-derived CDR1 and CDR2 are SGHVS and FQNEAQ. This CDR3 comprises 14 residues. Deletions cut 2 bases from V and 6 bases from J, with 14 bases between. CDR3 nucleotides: TGTGCCAGCAGCTTACCGGATGGCCGCCTCGAGCAGTACTTC. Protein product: CASSLPDGRLEQYF.

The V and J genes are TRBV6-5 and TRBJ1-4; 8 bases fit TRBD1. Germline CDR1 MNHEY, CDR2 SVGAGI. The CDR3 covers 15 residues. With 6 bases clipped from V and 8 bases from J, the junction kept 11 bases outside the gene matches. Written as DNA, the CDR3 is TGTGCCAGCAGGAAGTTAGGGACAGGCCCAGAAAAACTGTTTTTT. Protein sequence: CASRKLGTGPEKLFF.

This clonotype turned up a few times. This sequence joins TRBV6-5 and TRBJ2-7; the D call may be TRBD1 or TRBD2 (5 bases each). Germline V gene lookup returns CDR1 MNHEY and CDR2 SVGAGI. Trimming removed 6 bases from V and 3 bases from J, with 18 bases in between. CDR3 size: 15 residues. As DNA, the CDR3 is TGTGCCAGCAGGCCCTCCGGGACGGCGAGCTACGAGCAGTACTTC. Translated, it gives CASRPSGTASYEQYF.

CDR3 DNA: TGTGCCAGCAGCCAAGAACCAGGGTTACGGTACACTGAAGCTTTCTTT. Its translation: CASSQEPGLRYTEAFF. The chain joins TRBV4-2 to TRBJ1-1, with a tentative D call TRBD1 (5 bases). This CDR3 contains 16 residues. Germline-derived CDR1 and CDR2 are LGHNA and YNFKEQ. V lost 0 bases to trimming and J lost 3 bases, with 14 bases between them.

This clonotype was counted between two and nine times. In DNA, the CDR3 is TGCGCCAGCAGCTTGAGGGAGGATGGCACAGATACGCAGTATTTT. Translated, it gives CASSLREDGTDTQYF. J is TRBJ2-3 and V is TRBV5-1, with a weak D call TRBD2 (6 bases). The CDR3 is 15 amino acids. Trimming left V 1 base short and J 1 base short, with 10 bases between. CDR1 is SGHRS and CDR2 is YFSETQ in the germline V gene.